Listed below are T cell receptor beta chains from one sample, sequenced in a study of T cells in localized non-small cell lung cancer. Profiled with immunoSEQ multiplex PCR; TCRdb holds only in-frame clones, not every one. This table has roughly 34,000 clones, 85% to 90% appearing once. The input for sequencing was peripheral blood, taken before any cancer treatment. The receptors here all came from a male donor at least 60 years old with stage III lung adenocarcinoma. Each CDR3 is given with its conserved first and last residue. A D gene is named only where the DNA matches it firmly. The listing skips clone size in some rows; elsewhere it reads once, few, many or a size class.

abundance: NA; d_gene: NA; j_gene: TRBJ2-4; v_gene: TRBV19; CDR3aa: CASTGTGDKNIQYF; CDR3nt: TGTGCCAGTACCGGAACGGGAGACAAAAACATTCAGTACTTC
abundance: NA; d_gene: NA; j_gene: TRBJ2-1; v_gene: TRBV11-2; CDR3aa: CASSLDIANEQFF; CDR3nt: TGTGCCAGCAGCTTAGACATTGCCAATGAGCAGTTCTTC
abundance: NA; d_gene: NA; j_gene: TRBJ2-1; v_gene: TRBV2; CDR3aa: CASSETPNEQFF; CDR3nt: TGTGCCAGCAGTGAGACCCCCAATGAGCAGTTCTTC
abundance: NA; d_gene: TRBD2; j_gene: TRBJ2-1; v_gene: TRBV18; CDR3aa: CASSPPRSGTSGNEQFF; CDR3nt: TGTGCCAGCTCACCACCGAGAAGCGGGACTAGCGGCAATGAGCAGTTCTTC
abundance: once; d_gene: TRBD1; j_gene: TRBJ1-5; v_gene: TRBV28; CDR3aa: CASEDGQGGFQPQHF; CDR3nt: TGTGCCAGCGAGGATGGACAGGGAGGATTTCAGCCCCAGCATTTT
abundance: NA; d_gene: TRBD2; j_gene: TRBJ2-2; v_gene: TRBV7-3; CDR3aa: CASSLIPSDRDGGTGELFF; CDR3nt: TGTGCCAGCAGCTTAATCCCTTCGGACCGGGACGGGGGGACCGGGGAGCTGTTTTTT
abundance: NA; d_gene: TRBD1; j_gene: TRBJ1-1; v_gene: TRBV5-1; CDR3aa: CASSSQITGDTEAFF; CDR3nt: TGCGCCAGCAGCTCACAAATTACAGGGGACACTGAAGCTTTCTTT
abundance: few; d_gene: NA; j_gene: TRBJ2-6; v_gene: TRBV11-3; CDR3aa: CASSSRSTSGANVLTF; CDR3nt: TGTGCCAGCAGCTCCAGGTCGACCTCTGGGGCCAACGTCCTGACTTTC
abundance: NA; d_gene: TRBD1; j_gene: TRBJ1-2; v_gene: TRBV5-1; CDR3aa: CASSRQGVEGYTF; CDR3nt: TGCGCCAGCAGCAGACAGGGCGTGGAAGGCTACACCTTC
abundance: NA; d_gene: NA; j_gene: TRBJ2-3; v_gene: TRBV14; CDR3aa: CASSQEQIWTSSTDTQYF; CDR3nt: TGTGCCAGCAGCCAAGAACAAATTTGGACTTCGAGCACAGATACGCAGTATTTT
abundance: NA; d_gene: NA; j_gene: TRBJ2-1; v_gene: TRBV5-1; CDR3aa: CASSLARGGDNEQFF; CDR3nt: TGCGCCAGCAGCTTGGCCCGCGGGGGCGACAATGAGCAGTTCTTC
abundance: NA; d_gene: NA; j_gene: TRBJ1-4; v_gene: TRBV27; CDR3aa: CASNFQRREKLFF; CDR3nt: TGTGCCAGCAATTTCCAGCGGAGAGAAAAACTGTTTTTT
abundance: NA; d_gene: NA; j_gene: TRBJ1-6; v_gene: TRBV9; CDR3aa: CASSVGQDNSPLHF; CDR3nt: TGTGCCAGCAGCGTAGGACAGGATAATTCACCCCTCCACTTT
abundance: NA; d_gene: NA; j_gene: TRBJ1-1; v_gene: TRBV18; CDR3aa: CASSPTLGGNTEAFF; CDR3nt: TGTGCCAGCTCACCCACCCTAGGGGGGAACACTGAAGCTTTCTTT
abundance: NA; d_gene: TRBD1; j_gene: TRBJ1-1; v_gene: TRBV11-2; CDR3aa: CASSSTLGTARGAFF; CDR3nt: TGTGCCAGCAGCTCTACCTTAGGGACAGCGAGAGGAGCTTTCTTT
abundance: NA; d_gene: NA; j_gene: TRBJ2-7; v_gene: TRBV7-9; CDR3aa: CASSPPQHYEQYF; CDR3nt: TGTGCCAGCAGCCCCCCACAGCACTACGAGCAGTACTTC
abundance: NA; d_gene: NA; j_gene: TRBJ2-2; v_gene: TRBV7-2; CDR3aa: CASSPMTVANTGELFF; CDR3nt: TGTGCCAGCAGCCCCATGACAGTCGCGAACACCGGGGAGCTGTTTTTT
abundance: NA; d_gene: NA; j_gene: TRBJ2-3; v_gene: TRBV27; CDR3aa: CASGPWGGTDTQYF; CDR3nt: TGTGCCAGCGGGCCTTGGGGGGGCACAGATACGCAGTATTTT
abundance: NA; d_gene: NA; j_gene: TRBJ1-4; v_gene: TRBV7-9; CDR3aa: CASSSHRVTNEKLFF; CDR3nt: TGTGCCAGCAGCTCACACAGGGTGACTAATGAAAAACTGTTTTTT
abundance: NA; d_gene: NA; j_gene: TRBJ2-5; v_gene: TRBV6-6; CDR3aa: CASSYGQKETQYF; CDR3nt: TGTGCCAGCAGTTATGGGCAGAAAGAGACCCAGTACTTC
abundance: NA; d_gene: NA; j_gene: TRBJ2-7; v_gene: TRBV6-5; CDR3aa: CATTIARYSYEQYF; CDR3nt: TGTGCCACCACAATAGCCCGTTACTCCTACGAGCAGTACTTC
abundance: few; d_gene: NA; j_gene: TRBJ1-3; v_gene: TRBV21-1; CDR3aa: CASCTNGRGPGNTIYF; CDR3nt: TGTGCCAGCTGCACTAATGGCAGGGGGCCTGGAAACACCATATATTTT
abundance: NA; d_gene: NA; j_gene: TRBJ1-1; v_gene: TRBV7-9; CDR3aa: CASSLVRGTEAFF; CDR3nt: TGTGCCAGCAGCTTAGTACGGGGCACTGAAGCTTTCTTT
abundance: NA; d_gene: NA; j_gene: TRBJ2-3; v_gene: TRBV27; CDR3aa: CASSNRVPTDTQYF; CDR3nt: TGTGCCAGCAGTAACAGGGTCCCCACAGATACGCAGTATTTT
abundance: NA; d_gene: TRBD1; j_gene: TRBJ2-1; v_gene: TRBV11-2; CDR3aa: CASSLDRGRLSYNEQFF; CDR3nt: TGTGCCAGCAGCTTAGATAGGGGGCGGCTATCCTACAATGAGCAGTTCTTC
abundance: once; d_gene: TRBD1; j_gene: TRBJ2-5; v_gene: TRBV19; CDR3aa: CASSQRGQETQYF; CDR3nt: TGTGCCAGTAGTCAGAGGGGGCAGGAGACCCAGTACTTC
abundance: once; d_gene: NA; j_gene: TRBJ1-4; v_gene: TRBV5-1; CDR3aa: CASSSDPQGGTEKLFF; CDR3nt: TGCGCCAGCAGCTCTGACCCCCAGGGAGGTACTGAAAAACTGTTTTTT
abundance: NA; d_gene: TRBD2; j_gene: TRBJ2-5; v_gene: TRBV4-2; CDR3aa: CASSQELTSGGQETQYF; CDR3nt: TGTGCCAGCAGCCAAGAACTCACTAGCGGGGGGCAAGAGACCCAGTACTTC
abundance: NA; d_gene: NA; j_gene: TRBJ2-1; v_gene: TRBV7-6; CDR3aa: CASSSPTIIEQFF; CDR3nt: TGTGCCAGCAGCTCCCCAACCATCATTGAGCAGTTCTTC
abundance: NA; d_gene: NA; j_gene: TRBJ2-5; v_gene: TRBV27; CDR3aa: CASSLGKAGSETQYF; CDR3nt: TGTGCCAGCAGTTTGGGGAAAGCAGGGTCCGAGACCCAGTACTTC
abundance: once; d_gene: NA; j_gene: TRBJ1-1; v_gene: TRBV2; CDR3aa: CASSERHLEAFF; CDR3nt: TGTGCCAGCAGTGAAAGACACCTTGAAGCTTTCTTT
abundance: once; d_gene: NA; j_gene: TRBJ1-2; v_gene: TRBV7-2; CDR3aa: CASSFALSGNYGYTF; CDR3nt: TGTGCCAGCAGCTTTGCGTTATCGGGGAACTATGGCTACACCTTC
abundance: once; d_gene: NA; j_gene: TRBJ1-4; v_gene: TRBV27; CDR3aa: CASSFRGGNEKLFF; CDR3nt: TGTGCCAGCAGTTTCCGGGGTGGAAATGAAAAACTGTTTTTT
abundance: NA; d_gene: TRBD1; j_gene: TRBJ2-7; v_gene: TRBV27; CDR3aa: CASSLRTGNYEQYF; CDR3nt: TGTGCCAGCAGCCTTAGGACAGGGAACTACGAGCAGTACTTC
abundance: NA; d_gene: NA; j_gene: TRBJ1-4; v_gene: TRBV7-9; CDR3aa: CASSFFSTRRAEKLFF; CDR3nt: TGTGCCAGCAGCTTTTTTTCTACCAGGAGGGCAGAAAAACTGTTTTTT
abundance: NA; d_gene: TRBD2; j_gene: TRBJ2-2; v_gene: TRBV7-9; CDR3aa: CASSSLAGVNTGELFF; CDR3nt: TGTGCCAGCAGCTCCCTAGCGGGAGTAAACACCGGGGAGCTGTTTTTT
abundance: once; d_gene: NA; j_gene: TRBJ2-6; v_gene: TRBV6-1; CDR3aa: CASSERLGSGANVLTF; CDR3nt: TGTGCCAGCAGTGAAAGGCTTGGGTCTGGGGCCAACGTCCTGACTTTC
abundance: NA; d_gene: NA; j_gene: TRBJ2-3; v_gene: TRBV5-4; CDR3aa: CASSLRADSSTDTQYF; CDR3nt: TGTGCCAGCAGCTTGCGAGCGGATTCTAGCACAGATACGCAGTATTTT
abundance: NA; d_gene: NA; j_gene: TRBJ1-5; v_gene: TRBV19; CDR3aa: CASSYWEGVGYQPQHF; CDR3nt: TGTGCCAGTAGTTATTGGGAGGGGGTTGGATATCAGCCCCAGCATTTT
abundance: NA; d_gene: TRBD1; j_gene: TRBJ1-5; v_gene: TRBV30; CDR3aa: CALGQGAIQPQHF; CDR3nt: TGTGCCTTAGGACAGGGGGCTATTCAGCCCCAGCATTTT
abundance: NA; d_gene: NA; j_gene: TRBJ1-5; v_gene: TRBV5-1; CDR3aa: CASSTGTGDQPQHF; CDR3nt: TGCGCCAGCAGCACCGGGACCGGCGATCAGCCCCAGCATTTT
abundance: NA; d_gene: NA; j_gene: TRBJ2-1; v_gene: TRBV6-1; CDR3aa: CASSVREVYPGTGEQFF; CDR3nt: TGTGCCAGCAGTGTTAGAGAAGTCTATCCGGGGACTGGAGAGCAGTTCTTC
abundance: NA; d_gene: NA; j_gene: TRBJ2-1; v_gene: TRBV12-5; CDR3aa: CASGLEPGTGGEQFF; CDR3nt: TGTGCTAGTGGTTTGGAGCCCGGTACGGGTGGTGAGCAGTTCTTC
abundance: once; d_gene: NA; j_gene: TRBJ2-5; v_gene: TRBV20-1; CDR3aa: CSAREIETQYF; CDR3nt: TGCAGTGCTAGAGAGATTGAGACCCAGTACTTC
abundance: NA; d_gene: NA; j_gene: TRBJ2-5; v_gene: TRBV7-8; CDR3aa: CASSLVGGNGLETQYF; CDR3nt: TGTGCCAGCAGCTTAGTTGGGGGTAACGGTTTAGAGACCCAGTACTTC
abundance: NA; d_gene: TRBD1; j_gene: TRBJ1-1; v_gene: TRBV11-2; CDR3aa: CASSLVRGRWTEAFF; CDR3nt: TGTGCCAGCAGCTTAGTAAGGGGGCGGTGGACTGAAGCTTTCTTT
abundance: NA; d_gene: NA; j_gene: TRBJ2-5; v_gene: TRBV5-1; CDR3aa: CASSFSETQYF; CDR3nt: TGCGCCAGCAGCTTTTCAGAGACCCAGTACTTC
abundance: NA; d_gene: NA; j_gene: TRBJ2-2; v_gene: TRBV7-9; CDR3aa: CASSSLGSYTGELFF; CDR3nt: TGTGCCAGCAGCTCCCTAGGTAGCTACACCGGGGAGCTGTTTTTT
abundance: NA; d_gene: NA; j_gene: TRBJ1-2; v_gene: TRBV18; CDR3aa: CASSPGRYGYTF; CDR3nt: TGTGCCAGCTCACCCGGGCGATATGGCTACACCTTC
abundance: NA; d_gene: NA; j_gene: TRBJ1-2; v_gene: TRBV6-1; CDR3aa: CASSEGWGDGYTF; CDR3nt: TGTGCCAGCAGTGAAGGTTGGGGAGATGGCTACACCTTC
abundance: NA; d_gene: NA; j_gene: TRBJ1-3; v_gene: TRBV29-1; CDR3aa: CSVVVGNTIYF; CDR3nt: TGCAGCGTTGTCGTCGGAAACACCATATATTTT